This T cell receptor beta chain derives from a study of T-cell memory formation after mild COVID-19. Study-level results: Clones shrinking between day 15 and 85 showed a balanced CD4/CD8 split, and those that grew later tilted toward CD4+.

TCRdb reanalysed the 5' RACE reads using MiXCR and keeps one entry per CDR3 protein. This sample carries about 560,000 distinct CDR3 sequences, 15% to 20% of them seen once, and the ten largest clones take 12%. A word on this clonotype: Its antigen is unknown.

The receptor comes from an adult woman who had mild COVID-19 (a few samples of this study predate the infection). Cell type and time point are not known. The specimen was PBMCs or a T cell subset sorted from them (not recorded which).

Here the CDR3 reads CASSQSPGQGPHEQYF. In DNA form, the CDR3 reads TGTGCCAGCAGCCAATCCCCGGGACAGGGTCCCCACGAGCAGTACTTC. V gene TRBV14 combines with J gene TRBJ2-7; 9 bases align to TRBD1. CDR1 is SGHDN and CDR2 is FVKESK in the germline V gene. Germline trimming cut 2 bases from V and 5 bases from J; bases unmatched to any gene: 10. This CDR3 is built from 16 residues. The full variable domain, in which reference TRBV14 and TRBJ2-7 provide the parts outside the CDR3, is EAGVTQFPSHSVIEKGQTVTLRCDPISGHDNLYWYRRVMGKEIKFLLHFVKESKQDESGMPNNRFLAERTGGTYSTLKVQPAELEDSGVYFCASSQSPGQGPHEQYFGPGTRLTVT.